This T cell receptor beta chain was found in a study of cytomegalovirus exposure and HLA in healthy donors. The wider study: Earlier, 150 million to 200 million T cells were analyzed, and 95 million to 140 million unique TCR beta sequences were found among them. Among over 350 genotyped donors, 80% to 90% fell in the Caucasian-associated ancestry cluster. Study conclusions and caveats: Later, an analysis showed that TCR beta chains associated with HLA were more clonally expanded than others that were equally common. A highly shared variant cluster was judged a likely technical artifact.

On this clone: Antigen specificity is unknown.

The CDR3 has 16 residues. CDR1 and CDR2 from the germline V gene are SGHDT and YYEEEE. With 4 bases removed from V and 3 bases from J, the gap between germline ends came to 20 bases. The PCR was carried out with 60 Vbeta primers and 13 Jbeta primers. Sequencing was performed with immunoSEQ multiplex PCR; in TCRdb, only in-frame clones are kept and a portion is missing. The repertoire includes about 100,000 clones, 84% of them detected once, and less than 1.5% sits in the top ten. This receptor was obtained from a woman in her late teens or twenties in good health and CMV-seronegative. The chain carries TRBV5-6 and TRBJ2-7; maybe TRBD1 (6 bases). The source material was PBMCs. The chain's CDR3 is CASSPQGSATFYEQYF. DNA of the CDR3: TGTGCCAGCAGCCCACAGGGTTCGGCCACATTCTACGAGCAGTACTTC.